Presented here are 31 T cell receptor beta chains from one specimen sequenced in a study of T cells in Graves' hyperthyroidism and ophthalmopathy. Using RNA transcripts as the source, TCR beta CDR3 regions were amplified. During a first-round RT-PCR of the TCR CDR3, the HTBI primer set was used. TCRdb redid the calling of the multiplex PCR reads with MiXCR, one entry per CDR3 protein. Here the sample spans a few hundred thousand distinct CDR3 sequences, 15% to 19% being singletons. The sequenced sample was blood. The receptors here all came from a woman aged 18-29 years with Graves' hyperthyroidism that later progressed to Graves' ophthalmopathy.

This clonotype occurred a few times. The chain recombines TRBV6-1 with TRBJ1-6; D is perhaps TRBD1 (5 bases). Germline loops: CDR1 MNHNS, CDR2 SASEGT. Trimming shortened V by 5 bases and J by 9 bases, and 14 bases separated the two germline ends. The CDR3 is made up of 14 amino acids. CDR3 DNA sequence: TGTGCCAGCAGTCCCTCGGGGGTGGCTTCACCCCTCCACTTT. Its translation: CASSPSGVASPLHF.

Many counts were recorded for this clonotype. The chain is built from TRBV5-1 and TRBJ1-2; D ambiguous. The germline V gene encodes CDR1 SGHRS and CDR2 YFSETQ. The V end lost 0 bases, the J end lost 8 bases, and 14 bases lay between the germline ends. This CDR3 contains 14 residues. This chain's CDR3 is CASSLVGPSEGYTF. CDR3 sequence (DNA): TGCGCCAGCAGCTTGGTCGGGCCGTCTGAGGGCTACACCTTC.

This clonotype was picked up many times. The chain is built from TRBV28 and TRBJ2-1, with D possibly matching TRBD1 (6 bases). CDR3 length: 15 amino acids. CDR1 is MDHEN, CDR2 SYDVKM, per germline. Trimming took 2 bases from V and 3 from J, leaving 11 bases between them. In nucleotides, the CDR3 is TGTGCCAGCAGTTTAGAACAGGGTATCTACAATGAGCAGTTCTTC. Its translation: CASSLEQGIYNEQFF.

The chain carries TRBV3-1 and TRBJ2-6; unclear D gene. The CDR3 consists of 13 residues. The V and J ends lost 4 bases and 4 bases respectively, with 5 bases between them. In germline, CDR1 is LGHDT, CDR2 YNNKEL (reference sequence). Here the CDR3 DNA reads TGTGCCAGCAGCCCTCACGGGGCCAACGTCCTGACTTTC. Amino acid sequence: CASSPHGANVLTF.

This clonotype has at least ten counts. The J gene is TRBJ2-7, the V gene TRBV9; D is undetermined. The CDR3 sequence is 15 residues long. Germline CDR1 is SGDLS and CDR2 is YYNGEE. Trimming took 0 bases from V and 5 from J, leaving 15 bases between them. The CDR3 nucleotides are TGTGCCAGCAGCGTAGAGCCAGGAGCTGATCACGAGCAGTACTTC. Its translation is CASSVEPGADHEQYF.

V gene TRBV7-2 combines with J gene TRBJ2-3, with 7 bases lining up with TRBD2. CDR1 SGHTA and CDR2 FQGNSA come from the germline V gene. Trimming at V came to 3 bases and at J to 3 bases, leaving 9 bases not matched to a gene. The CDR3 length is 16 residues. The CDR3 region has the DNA TGTGCCAGCAGCTTGATCGGAGCGGGATTGACAGATACGCAGTATTTT. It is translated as CASSLIGAGLTDTQYF.

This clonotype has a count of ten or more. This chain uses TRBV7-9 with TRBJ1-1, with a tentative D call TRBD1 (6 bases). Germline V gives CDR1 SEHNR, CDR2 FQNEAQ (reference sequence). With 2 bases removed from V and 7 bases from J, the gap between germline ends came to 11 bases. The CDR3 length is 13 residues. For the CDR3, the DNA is TGTGCCAGCAGCTTATCAGGGGTGGGTGAAGCTTTCTTT. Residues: CASSLSGVGEAFF.

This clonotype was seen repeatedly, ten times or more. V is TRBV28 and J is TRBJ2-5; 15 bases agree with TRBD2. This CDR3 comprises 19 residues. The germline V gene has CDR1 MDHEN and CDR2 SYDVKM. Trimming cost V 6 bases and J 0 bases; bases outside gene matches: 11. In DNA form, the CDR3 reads TGTGCCAGCAGAAATACCGGGACTAGCGGGAGGATATACCAAGAGACCCAGTACTTC. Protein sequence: CASRNTGTSGRIYQETQYF.

CDR3 residues: CASSIGQRLGKLFF. CDR3 nucleotide sequence: TGTGCCAGTAGTATTGGACAGCGCCTTGGAAAACTGTTTTTT. V gene TRBV19 combines with J gene TRBJ1-4; D possibly corresponds to TRBD1 (6 bases). From germline, CDR1 is LNHDA and CDR2 SQIVND (reference sequence). CDR3 size: 14 residues. V lost 3 bases and J lost 10, with 15 bases in between. Based on the CDR3 plus reference TRBV19 and TRBJ1-4, the full variable domain is DGGITQSPKYLFRKEGQNVTLSCEQNLNHDAMYWYRQDPGQGLRLIYYSQIVNDFQKGDIAEGYSVSREKKESFPLTVTSAQKNPTAFYLCASSIGQRLGKLFFGSGTQLSVL.

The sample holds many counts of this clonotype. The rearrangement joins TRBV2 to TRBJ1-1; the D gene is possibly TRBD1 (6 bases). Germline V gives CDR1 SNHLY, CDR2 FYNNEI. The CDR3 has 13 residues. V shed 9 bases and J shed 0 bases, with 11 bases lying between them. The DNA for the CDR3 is TGTGCCAGAGGGGGGGAGATGAACACTGAAGCTTTCTTT. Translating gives CARGGEMNTEAFF.

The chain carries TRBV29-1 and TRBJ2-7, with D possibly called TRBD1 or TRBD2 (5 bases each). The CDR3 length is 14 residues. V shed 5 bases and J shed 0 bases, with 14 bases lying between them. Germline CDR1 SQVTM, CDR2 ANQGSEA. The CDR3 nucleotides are TGCAGCGTTCTCGGGGCAGGGAGCTCCTACGAGCAGTACTTC. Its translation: CSVLGAGSSYEQYF.

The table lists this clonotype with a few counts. CDR3 protein: CAWSGLWDTQYF. The CDR3 DNA sequence: TGTGCCTGGAGTGGGCTTTGGGATACGCAGTATTTT. The rearrangement joins TRBV30 to TRBJ2-3; no definite D call. V lost 1 base and J lost 6, with 8 bases in between. The CDR3 loop spans 12 amino acids. CDR1 and CDR2 (germline): GTSNPN, SVGIG (reference sequence). Based on the CDR3 plus reference TRBV30 and TRBJ2-3, the full variable domain is SQTIHQWPATLVQPVGSPLSLECTVEGTSNPNLYWYRQAAGRGLQLLFYSVGIGQISSEVPQNLSASRPQDRQFILSSKKLLLSDSGFYLCAWSGLWDTQYFGPGTRLTVL.

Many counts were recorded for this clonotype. As DNA, the CDR3 is TGTGCCAGCAGTTACTTGACAGGGGACCAAGAGACCCAGTACTTC. It yields the protein CASSYLTGDQETQYF. The chain has TRBV6-2 or TRBV6-3 and TRBJ2-5, with TRBD1 identical over 8 bases. This CDR3 spans 15 amino acids. With 1 base clipped from V and 0 bases from J, the junction kept 1 base outside the gene matches. CDR1 is MNHEY and CDR2 is SVGEGT in the germline V gene.

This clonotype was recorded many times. CDR3 amino acids: CASSIRSSGSSYNEQFF. In DNA form, the CDR3 reads TGTGCCAGTAGTATAAGGTCTAGCGGGAGCTCCTACAATGAGCAGTTCTTC. The V call is TRBV19, the J call TRBJ2-1; TRBD2 aligns across 10 bases. Germline CDR1 is LNHDA and CDR2 is SQIVND (reference sequence). V shed 2 bases and J 0 bases; nucleotides not matched to a gene: 4. CDR3 size: 17 residues.

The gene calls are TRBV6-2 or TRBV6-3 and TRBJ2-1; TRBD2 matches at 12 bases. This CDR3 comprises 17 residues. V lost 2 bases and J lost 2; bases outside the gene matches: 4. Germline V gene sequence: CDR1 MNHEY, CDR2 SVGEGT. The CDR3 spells CASSYTRTSGTYNEQFF. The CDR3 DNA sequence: TGTGCCAGCAGTTACACCCGGACTAGCGGGACCTACAATGAGCAGTTCTTC.

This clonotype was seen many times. The CDR3 sequence is CASSNGQGAADEQYF. The DNA of the CDR3 is TGTGCCAGCAGCAATGGACAGGGGGCAGCGGATGAGCAGTACTTC. The chain couples TRBV11-2 to TRBJ2-7, with 11 bases lining up with TRBD1. Looked up from germline, CDR1 is SGHAT and CDR2 is FQNNGV. The CDR3 sequence is 15 residues long. The trim removed 5 bases at V and 7 bases at J, leaving 10 bases unmatched.

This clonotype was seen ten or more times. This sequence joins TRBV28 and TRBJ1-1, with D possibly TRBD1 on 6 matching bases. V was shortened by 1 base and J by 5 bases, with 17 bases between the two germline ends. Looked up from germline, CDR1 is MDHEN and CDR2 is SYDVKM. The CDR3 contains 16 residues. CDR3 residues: CASSLLGGILGTEAFF. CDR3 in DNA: TGTGCCAGCAGTTTATTGGGGGGCATATTGGGGACTGAAGCTTTCTTT.

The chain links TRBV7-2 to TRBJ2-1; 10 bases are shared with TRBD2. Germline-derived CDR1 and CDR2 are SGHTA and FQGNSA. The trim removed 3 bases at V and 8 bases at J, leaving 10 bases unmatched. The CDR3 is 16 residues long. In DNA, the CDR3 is TGTGCCAGCAGCTTTACGAGCGGGAGGGGTTGGGATGAGCAGTTCTTC. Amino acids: CASSFTSGRGWDEQFF.

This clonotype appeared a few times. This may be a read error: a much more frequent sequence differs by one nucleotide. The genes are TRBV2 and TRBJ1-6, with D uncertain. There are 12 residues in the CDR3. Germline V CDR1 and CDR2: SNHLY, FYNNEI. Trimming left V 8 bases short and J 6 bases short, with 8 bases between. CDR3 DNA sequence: TGTGCCAGCCGTGGATCTAATTCACCCCTCCACTTT. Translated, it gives CASRGSNSPLHF.

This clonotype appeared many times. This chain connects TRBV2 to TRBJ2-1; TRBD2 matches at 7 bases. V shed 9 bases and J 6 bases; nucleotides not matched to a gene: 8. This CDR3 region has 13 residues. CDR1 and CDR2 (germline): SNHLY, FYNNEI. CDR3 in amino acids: CARSGTTPNEQFF. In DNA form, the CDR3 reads TGTGCCAGGAGCGGGACTACCCCCAATGAGCAGTTCTTC.

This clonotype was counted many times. The CDR3 nucleotides are TGTGCCAGCAGTTTCCCCCCTGAGACCCCCTGGGGCACTGAAGCTTTCTTT. This codes for CASSFPPETPWGTEAFF. The genes are TRBV28 and TRBJ1-1; D unresolved. This CDR3 region has 17 residues. The germline V and J ends were trimmed by 3 bases and 4 bases, with 21 bases remaining between them. Germline V gene data show CDR1 as MDHEN and CDR2 as SYDVKM.

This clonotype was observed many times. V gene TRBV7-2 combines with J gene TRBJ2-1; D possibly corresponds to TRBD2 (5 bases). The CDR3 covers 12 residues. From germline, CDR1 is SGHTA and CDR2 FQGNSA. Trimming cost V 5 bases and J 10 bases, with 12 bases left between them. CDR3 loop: CASSPHVAEQFF. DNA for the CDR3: TGTGCCAGCAGCCCTCACGTAGCGGAGCAGTTCTTC.

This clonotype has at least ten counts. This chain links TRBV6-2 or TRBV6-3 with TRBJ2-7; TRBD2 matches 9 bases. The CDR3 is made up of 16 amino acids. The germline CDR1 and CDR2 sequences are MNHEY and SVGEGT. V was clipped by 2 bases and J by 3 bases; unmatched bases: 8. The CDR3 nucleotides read TGTGCCAGCAGTTACCGCGGGAGGGCCTCCCTCTACGAGCAGTACTTC. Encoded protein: CASSYRGRASLYEQYF.

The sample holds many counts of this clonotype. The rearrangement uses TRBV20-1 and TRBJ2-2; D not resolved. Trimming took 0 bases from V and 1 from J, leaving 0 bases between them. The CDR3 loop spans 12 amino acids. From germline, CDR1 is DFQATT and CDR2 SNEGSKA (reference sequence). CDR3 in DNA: TGCAGTGCTAGAGAGAACACCGGGGAGCTGTTTTTT. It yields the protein CSARENTGELFF.

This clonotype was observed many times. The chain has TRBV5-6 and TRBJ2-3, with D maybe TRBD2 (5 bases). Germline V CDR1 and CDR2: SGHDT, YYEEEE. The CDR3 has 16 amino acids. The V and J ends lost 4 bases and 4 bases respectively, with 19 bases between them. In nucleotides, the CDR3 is TGTGCCAGCAGCCGACGTTCAGTGAGGGCTGCAGATACGCAGTATTTT. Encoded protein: CASSRRSVRAADTQYF.

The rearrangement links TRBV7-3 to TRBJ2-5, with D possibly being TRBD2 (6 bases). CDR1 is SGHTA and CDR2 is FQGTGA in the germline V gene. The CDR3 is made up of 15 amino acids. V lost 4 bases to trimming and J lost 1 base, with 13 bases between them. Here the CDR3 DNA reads TGTGCCAGCAGCTCGATCGCGGGAACCCAAGAGACCCAGTACTTC. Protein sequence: CASSSIAGTQETQYF.

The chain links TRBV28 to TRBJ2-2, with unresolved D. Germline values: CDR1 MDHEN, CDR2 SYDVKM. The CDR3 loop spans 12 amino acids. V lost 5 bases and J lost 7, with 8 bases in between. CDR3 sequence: CASSPVYGELFF. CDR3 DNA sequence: TGTGCCAGCAGTCCTGTCTACGGGGAGCTGTTTTTT. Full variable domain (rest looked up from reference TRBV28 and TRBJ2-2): DVKVTQSSRYLVKRTGEKVFLECVQDMDHENMFWYRQDPGLGLRLIYFSYDVKMKEKGDIPEGYSVSREKKERFSLILESASTNQTSMYLCASSPVYGELFFGEGSRLTVL.

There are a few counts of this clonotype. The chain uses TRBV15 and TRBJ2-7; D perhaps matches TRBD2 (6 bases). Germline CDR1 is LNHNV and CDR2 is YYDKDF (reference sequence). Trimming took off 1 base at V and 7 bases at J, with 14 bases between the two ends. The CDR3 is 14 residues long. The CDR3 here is CATSRVPAGQEQYF. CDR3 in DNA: TGTGCCACCAGCAGAGTACCGGCGGGGCAAGAGCAGTACTTC.

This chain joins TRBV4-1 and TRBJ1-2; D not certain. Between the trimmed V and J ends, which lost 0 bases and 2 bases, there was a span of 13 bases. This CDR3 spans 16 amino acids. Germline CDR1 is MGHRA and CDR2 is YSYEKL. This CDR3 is CASSQDSGASNYGYTF. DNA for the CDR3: TGCGCCAGCAGCCAAGATTCCGGAGCATCAAACTATGGCTACACCTTC.

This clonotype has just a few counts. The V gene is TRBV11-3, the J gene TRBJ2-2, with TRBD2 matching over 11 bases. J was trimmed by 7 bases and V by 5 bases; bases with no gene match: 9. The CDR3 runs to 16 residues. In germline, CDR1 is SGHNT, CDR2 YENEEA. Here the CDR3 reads CASSQLAGDGGGELFF. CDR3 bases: TGTGCCAGCAGCCAACTAGCGGGAGATGGCGGCGGGGAGCTGTTTTTT.

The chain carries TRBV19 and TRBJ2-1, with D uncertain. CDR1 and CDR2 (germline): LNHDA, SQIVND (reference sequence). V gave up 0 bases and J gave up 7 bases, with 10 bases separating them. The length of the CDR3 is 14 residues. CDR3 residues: CASSIDLFSNEQFF. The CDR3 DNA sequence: TGTGCCAGTAGTATAGATCTATTCTCAAATGAGCAGTTCTTC.